The 25 T cell receptor beta chains below were found in one sample sequenced in a study of T-cell reconstitution after alpha-beta-depleted transplantation in children. Preparation of the TCRbeta library was carried out with unique molecular identifiers. TCRdb reprocessed the PCR reads with MiXCR, giving one entry per CDR3 protein. This table has roughly 200,000 distinct CDR3 sequences, 6.6% appearing once. The input for sequencing was PBMCs, taken before TCRalphabeta/CD19-depleted stem cell transplant. These receptor sequences come from a boy under 10 years old with acute lymphoblastic leukemia, due to receive a stem cell transplant.

This clonotype was picked up many times. The chain carries TRBV3-1 and TRBJ2-5; 10 nucleotides agree with TRBD2. Germline V lookup: CDR1 LGHDT, CDR2 YNNKEL (reference sequence). V was pared by 6 bases and J by 1 base, with 8 bases of the junction left unmatched. The CDR3 has 16 residues. This CDR3 reads CASRSGLAETQETQYF. The CDR3 nucleotides read TGTGCCAGCAGATCCGGACTAGCGGAGACCCAAGAGACCCAGTACTTC.

The sample holds many counts of this clonotype. The chain couples TRBV29-1 to TRBJ1-1; D perhaps matches TRBD1 (5 bases). Trimming removed 6 bases from V and 1 base from J, with 12 bases in between. This CDR3 region has 13 residues. Germline-derived CDR1 and CDR2 are SQVTM and ANQGSEA. The CDR3 loop reads CSVGGLQNTEAFF. CDR3 bases: TGCAGCGTGGGGGGACTTCAGAACACTGAAGCTTTCTTT.

This clonotype was seen ten or more times. The chain employs TRBV5-6 and TRBJ2-2; 7 bases line up with TRBD1. Germline V gene lookup returns CDR1 SGHDT and CDR2 YYEEEE. There are 16 residues in the CDR3. Germline trimming cut 6 bases from V and 4 bases from J; bases unmatched to any gene: 12. CDR3 sequence: CASKTLDRVVTGELFF. DNA for the CDR3: TGTGCCAGCAAAACCCTCGACAGGGTGGTCACCGGGGAGCTGTTTTTT.

This clonotype was seen a few times. The rearrangement links TRBV11-2 to TRBJ2-7; D remains unclear. Germline V gene lookup returns CDR1 SGHAT and CDR2 FQNNGV. The V end lost 1 base, the J end lost 3 bases, and 10 bases lay between the germline ends. The CDR3 consists of 14 residues. The CDR3 is CASSLGNPSYEQYF. In DNA, the CDR3 is TGTGCCAGCAGCTTAGGTAACCCCAGCTACGAGCAGTACTTC.

There are many counts of this clonotype. The chain carries TRBV12-3 or TRBV12-4 and TRBJ2-2; the D call may be TRBD1 or TRBD2 (6 bases each). Trimming took 0 bases from V and 10 from J, leaving 18 bases between them. This CDR3 has 16 amino acids. CDR3 DNA: TGTGCCAGCAGTTTAGCAGGGCGGGACAATAAGGAGGAGCTGTTTTTT. It encodes CASSLAGRDNKEELFF.

This clonotype showed up just a few times. The chain employs TRBV27 and TRBJ2-1; 14 bases agree with TRBD2. The V gene end was trimmed by 3 bases and the J gene end by 2 bases; junction bases not matched to a gene: 3. The germline CDR1 and CDR2 sequences are MNHEY and SMNVEV (reference sequence). The CDR3 is 17 amino acids. The DNA of the CDR3 is TGTGCCAGCAGTTTGGGACTAGCGGGAGCGGCCTACAATGAGCAGTTCTTC. Its translation: CASSLGLAGAAYNEQFF.

This clonotype was recorded many times. The J gene is TRBJ1-1, the V gene TRBV29-1, with D unresolved. Germline CDR1 and CDR2: SQVTM and ANQGSEA. The CDR3 has 12 residues. Trimming stripped 3 bases from V and 5 bases from J, with 10 bases between. CDR3: CSVEGRRTEAFF. DNA for the CDR3: TGCAGCGTTGAGGGGAGACGGACTGAAGCTTTCTTT. The full variable domain, rest sourced from reference TRBV29-1 and TRBJ1-1, is SAVISQKPSRDICQRGTSLTIQCQVDSQVTMMFWYRQQPGQSLTLIATANQGSEATYESGFVIDKFPISRPNLTFSTLTVSNMSPEDSSIYLCSVEGRRTEAFFGQGTRLTVV.

This clonotype was seen a handful of times. The chain is built from TRBV11-2 and TRBJ1-6; D not certain. In germline, CDR1 is SGHAT, CDR2 FQNNGV. The CDR3 length is 14 residues. V was pared by 1 base and J by 13 bases, with 14 bases between. The CDR3 region is CASSLGVGFLPLHF. The DNA of the CDR3 is TGTGCCAGCAGCTTAGGGGTTGGATTTCTGCCCCTCCACTTT.

This clonotype was observed many times. The chain is built from TRBV29-1 and TRBJ1-1; D is uncertain. CDR1 and CDR2 from the germline V gene are SQVTM and ANQGSEA. Trimming took 3 bases from V and 4 from J, leaving 3 bases between them. This CDR3 is 10 amino acids long. CDR3 in amino acids: CSVESTEAFF. The CDR3 coding sequence is TGCAGCGTTGAGAGCACTGAAGCTTTCTTT.

This clonotype was observed a few times. The chain couples TRBV20-1 to TRBJ2-5; the D gene is possibly TRBD2 (5 bases). The germline gives CDR1 DFQATT, CDR2 SNEGSKA (reference sequence). V lost 3 bases to trimming and J lost 4 bases, with 9 bases between them. The CDR3 runs 12 residues. The CDR3, as DNA: TGCAGTGCTAGTCGGGGAGTAGAGACCCAGTACTTC. Its protein is CSASRGVETQYF.

There are many counts of this clonotype. The rearrangement uses TRBV28 and TRBJ1-4, with unresolved D. This CDR3 has 12 amino acids. V was shortened by 2 bases and J by 2 bases, with 0 bases between the two germline ends. The germline CDR1 and CDR2 sequences are MDHEN and SYDVKM. The CDR3 region has the DNA TGTGCCAGCAGTTTAACTAATGAAAAACTGTTTTTT. It encodes CASSLTNEKLFF.

At least ten counts were recorded for this clonotype. The rearrangement links TRBV5-1 to TRBJ1-5; the D gene is possibly TRBD1 (5 bases). V was pared by 4 bases and J by 7 bases, with 12 bases between. CDR1 and CDR2 from the germline V gene are SGHRS and YFSETQ. CDR3 size: 13 residues. Here the CDR3 DNA reads TGCGCCAGCAGCCCAAACGGGGGACAGCCCCAGCATTTT. It encodes CASSPNGGQPQHF.

In this sample, this clonotype turned up many times. V usage is TRBV12-3 or TRBV12-4 and J usage is TRBJ2-2; TRBD1 matches 11 bases. The CDR3 has 18 amino acids. Trimming cost V 7 bases and J 6 bases; bases outside gene matches: 16. In nucleotides, the CDR3 is TGTGCCAGCACTCCCCGCGGTAGCGGGACAGGGGGTTCCGGGGAGCTGTTTTTT. The encoded protein is CASTPRGSGTGGSGELFF.

This clonotype occurred many times. The rearrangement uses TRBV7-8 and TRBJ2-3; 9 bases are a match to TRBD1. The CDR3 covers 15 residues. V shed 5 bases, J shed 2 bases, and the junction held 5 bases outside the gene matches. CDR1 is SGHVS, CDR2 FQNEAQ, per germline. CDR3 coding DNA: TGTGCCAGCAGCCCGGGACAGGGTATCACAGATACGCAGTATTTT. This sequence encodes CASSPGQGITDTQYF.

This clonotype came up many times. This sequence joins TRBV5-1 and TRBJ2-7; no reliable D call. The V and J ends lost 0 bases and 6 bases respectively, with 7 bases between them. Germline-derived CDR1 and CDR2 are SGHRS and YFSETQ. There are 12 residues in the CDR3. CDR3 sequence (DNA): TGCGCCAGCAGCTTGGATGGGCCCGAGCAGTACTTC. It specifies CASSLDGPEQYF.

The rearrangement joins TRBV3-1 to TRBJ1-2; TRBD1 is a possible D gene (5 bases). The germline V gene has CDR1 LGHDT and CDR2 YNNKEL (reference sequence). The CDR3 runs to 17 residues. V was cut by 4 bases and J by 0 bases, with 18 bases left in between. The CDR3 loop is CASSRSQQDAANYGYTF. The CDR3 DNA reads TGTGCCAGCAGCCGAAGCCAACAGGATGCAGCTAACTATGGCTACACCTTC.

The chain carries TRBV6-2 or TRBV6-3 and TRBJ2-5; tentatively, D is TRBD1 (5 bases). Germline V gene lookup returns CDR1 MNHEY and CDR2 SVGEGT. The CDR3 is made up of 15 amino acids. Trimming cost V 6 bases and J 2 bases, with 16 bases left between them. CDR3 region: CASRIGEPTQETQYF. The CDR3 coding sequence is TGTGCCAGCAGGATAGGGGAACCAACTCAAGAGACCCAGTACTTC.

In this sample, this clonotype turned up a few times. The chain joins TRBV7-8 to TRBJ2-7, with TRBD1 matching over 7 bases. Germline trimming cut 1 base from V and 4 bases from J; bases unmatched to any gene: 4. This CDR3 spans 14 amino acids. Per the germline V gene, CDR1 is SGHVS and CDR2 is FQNEAQ. The CDR3 bases are TGTGCCAGCAGCTTAGAAAGGGGGCTGTACGAGCAGTACTTC. It yields the protein CASSLERGLYEQYF. Full variable domain (rest looked up from reference TRBV7-8 and TRBJ2-7): GAGVSQSPRYKVAKRGQDVALRCDPISGHVSLFWYQQALGQGPEFLTYFQNEAQLDKSGLPSDRFFAERPEGSVSTLKIQRTQQEDSAVYLCASSLERGLYEQYFGPGTRLTVT.

There are many counts of this clonotype. The rearrangement links TRBV28 to TRBJ2-1, with D perhaps given as TRBD1 or TRBD2 (5 bases each). The germline gives CDR1 MDHEN, CDR2 SYDVKM. The V end lost 7 bases, the J end lost 3 bases, and 10 bases lay between the germline ends. This CDR3 is 13 amino acids long. The DNA of the CDR3 is TGTGCCAGCAACCGGGACCGCTACAATGAGCAGTTCTTC. This translates into CASNRDRYNEQFF.

CDR3 loop: CASSQDIGGTGNNNEQFF. In DNA form, the CDR3 reads TGTGCCAGCAGCCAAGATATTGGTGGGACAGGGAATAACAATGAGCAGTTCTTC. This chain links TRBV4-2 with TRBJ2-1; TRBD1 aligns across 9 bases. The germline V gene has CDR1 LGHNA and CDR2 YNFKEQ. The ends lost 0 bases at V and 5 bases at J; junction bases unmatched: 11. The CDR3 sequence is 18 residues long.

This clonotype has only a few counts. The chain is built from TRBV4-3 and TRBJ2-3; TRBD2 aligns across 8 bases. CDR3 length: 16 amino acids. The V and J ends lost 0 bases and 4 bases, in that order; junction bases with no gene match: 6. The germline V gene has CDR1 LGHNA and CDR2 YSLEER. The CDR3 is CASSQEPSGGADTQYF. For the CDR3, the DNA is TGCGCCAGCAGCCAAGAGCCCAGCGGGGGTGCAGATACGCAGTATTTT.

There are a few counts of this clonotype. This sequence joins TRBV5-5 and TRBJ2-7; D remains ambiguous. CDR1 is SGHKS, CDR2 YYEKEE, per germline (reference sequence). CDR3 size: 15 residues. Trimming left V 2 bases short and J 1 base short, with 13 bases between. The CDR3 sequence: CASSFEGLISYEQYF. CDR3 coding DNA: TGTGCCAGCAGCTTTGAAGGATTAATTTCCTACGAGCAGTACTTC.

This clonotype occurred a few times. The J gene is TRBJ2-5, the V gene TRBV6-5, with 8 bases fitting TRBD2. V lost 2 bases to trimming and J lost 4 bases; unmatched junction nucleotides: 6. Germline V lookup: CDR1 MNHEY, CDR2 SVGAGI. The CDR3 covers 15 residues. DNA of the CDR3: TGTGCCAGCAGTTACCTAGGGACTAGTCGAGAGACCCAGTACTTC. Translated: CASSYLGTSRETQYF.

This clonotype appeared many times. The V gene is TRBV7-2, the J gene TRBJ2-1; 8 nucleotides align to TRBD2. V lost 4 bases and J lost 8; bases outside the gene matches: 19. Looked up from germline, CDR1 is SGHTA and CDR2 is FQGNSA. The CDR3 is 18 amino acids. CDR3 loop: CASSSPSGGAGLYDEQFF. In DNA form, the CDR3 reads TGTGCCAGCAGCTCCCCCAGCGGGGGCGCCGGGTTGTACGATGAGCAGTTCTTC.

This clonotype was counted only a few times. The chain has TRBV7-6 and TRBJ2-5; 8 bases are a match to TRBD1. Germline V gives CDR1 SGHVS, CDR2 FNYEAQ. CDR3 size: 15 residues. V gave up 0 bases and J gave up 5 bases; unmatched junction bases: 5. DNA for the CDR3: TGTGCCAGCAGCTTAGCGGTACAGGGGGTCGAGACCCAGTACTTC. Translated, it gives CASSLAVQGVETQYF.